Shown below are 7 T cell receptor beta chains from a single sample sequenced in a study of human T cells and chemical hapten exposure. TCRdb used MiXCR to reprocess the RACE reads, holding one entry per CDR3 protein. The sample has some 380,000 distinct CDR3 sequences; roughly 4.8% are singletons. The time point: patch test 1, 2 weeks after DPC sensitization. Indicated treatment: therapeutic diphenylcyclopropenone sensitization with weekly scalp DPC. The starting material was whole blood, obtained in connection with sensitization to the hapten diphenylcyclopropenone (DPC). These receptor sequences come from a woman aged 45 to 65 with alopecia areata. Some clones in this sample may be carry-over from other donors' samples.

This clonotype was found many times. The CDR3 DNA reads TGTGCCAGCTCACCGGACAACTCTGGAAACACCATATATTTT. Amino acid sequence: CASSPDNSGNTIYF. This chain uses TRBV18 with TRBJ1-3, with D maybe TRBD1 (5 bases). This CDR3 has 14 residues. V dropped 3 bases and J dropped 0 bases, with 6 bases sitting between them. Germline V CDR1 and CDR2: KGHSH, LQKENI. The complete variable domain, with remaining parts taken from reference TRBV18 and TRBJ1-3, reads NAGVMQNPRHLVRRRGQEARLRCSPMKGHSHVYWYRQLPEEGLKFMVYLQKENIIDESGMPKERFSAEFPKEGPSILRIQQVVRGDSAAYFCASSPDNSGNTIYFGEGSWLTVV.

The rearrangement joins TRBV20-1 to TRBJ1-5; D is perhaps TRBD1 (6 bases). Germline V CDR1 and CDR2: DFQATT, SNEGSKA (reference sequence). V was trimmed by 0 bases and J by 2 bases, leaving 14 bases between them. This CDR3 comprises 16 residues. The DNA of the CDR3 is TGCAGTGCTAGAGAGGGATATAAGGGGGGCAATCAGCCCCAGCATTTT. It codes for CSAREGYKGGNQPQHF.

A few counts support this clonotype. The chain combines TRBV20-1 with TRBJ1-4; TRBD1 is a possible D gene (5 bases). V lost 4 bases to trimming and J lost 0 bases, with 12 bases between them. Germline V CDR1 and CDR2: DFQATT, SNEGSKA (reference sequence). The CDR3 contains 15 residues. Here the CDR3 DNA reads TGCAGTGCTACCCCTGGGGGGTCAACTAATGAAAAACTGTTTTTT. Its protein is CSATPGGSTNEKLFF.

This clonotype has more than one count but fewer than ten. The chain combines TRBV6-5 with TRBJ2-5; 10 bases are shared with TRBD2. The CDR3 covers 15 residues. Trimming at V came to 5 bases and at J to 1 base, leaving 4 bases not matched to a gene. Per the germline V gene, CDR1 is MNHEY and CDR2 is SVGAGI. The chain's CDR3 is CASSPLAGVQETQYF. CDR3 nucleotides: TGTGCCAGCAGTCCTCTAGCGGGAGTCCAAGAGACCCAGTACTTC.

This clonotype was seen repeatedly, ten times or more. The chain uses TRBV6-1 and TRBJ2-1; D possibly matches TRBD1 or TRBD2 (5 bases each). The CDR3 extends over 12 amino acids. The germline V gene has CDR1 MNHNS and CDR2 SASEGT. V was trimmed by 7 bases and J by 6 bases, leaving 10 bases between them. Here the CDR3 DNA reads TGTGCCAGCACCAAGGGACGCAATGAGCAGTTCTTC. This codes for CASTKGRNEQFF.

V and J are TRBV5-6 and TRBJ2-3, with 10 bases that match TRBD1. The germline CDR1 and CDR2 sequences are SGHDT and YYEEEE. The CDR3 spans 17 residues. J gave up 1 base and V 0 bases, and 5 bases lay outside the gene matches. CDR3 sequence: CASSLVVGTGGTDTQYF. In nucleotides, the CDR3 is TGTGCCAGCAGCTTGGTCGTAGGGACAGGGGGCACAGATACGCAGTATTTT.

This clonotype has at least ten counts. The DNA of the CDR3 is TGTGCCAGTAGTATGGGCCAAGGGACCGGGGAGCTGTTTTTT. It translates to CASSMGQGTGELFF. This chain joins TRBV19 and TRBJ2-2; D is ambiguous. This CDR3 has 14 amino acids. The germline CDR1 and CDR2 sequences are LNHDA and SQIVND (reference sequence). With 3 bases removed from V and 5 bases from J, the gap between germline ends came to 10 bases.